Listed below are T cell receptor beta chains from one sample, sequenced in a study of regulatory T cells in long-lasting Graves disease. TCRdb ran MiXCR on the multiplex PCR reads and lists one entry per CDR3 protein. The sample has about 340,000 distinct CDR3 sequences; about 18% are singletons. Material: peripheral blood mononuclear cells (PBMCs), obtained when the disease was refractory, from a patient treated with antithyroid drugs. These TCRs come from a female donor with Graves disease. CDR3s include the opening cysteine and the closing phenylalanine or tryptophan. D genes are given only for firm matches. Clone size appears in some rows only: once, few, many, or a class for an expanded clone.

v_call: TRBV2
cdr3_length: 13
j_call: TRBJ1-2
d_call: NA
clone_size: many
cdr3_nt: TGTGCCAGCAGGGCGGGGCCTGCCGGCGGCTACACCTTC
cdr3_aa: CASRAGPAGGYTF

v_call: TRBV28
cdr3_length: 15
j_call: TRBJ1-4
d_call: NA
clone_size: many
cdr3_nt: TGTGCCAGCAGTCCCCATCTGGGGGAGGGAGAAAAACTGTTTTTT
cdr3_aa: CASSPHLGEGEKLFF

v_call: TRBV5-1
cdr3_length: 15
j_call: TRBJ1-1
d_call: NA
clone_size: NA
cdr3_nt: TGCGCCAGCAGCCAAGACAGGTCTATGACCACTGAAGCTTTCTTT
cdr3_aa: CASSQDRSMTTEAFF

v_call: TRBV7-8
cdr3_length: 17
j_call: TRBJ2-3
d_call: TRBD2
clone_size: few
cdr3_nt: TGTGCCAGCAGCCCCAAACGGCTAGCGGGGGAAACAGATACGCAGTATTTT
cdr3_aa: CASSPKRLAGETDTQYF

v_call: TRBV4-3
cdr3_length: 16
j_call: TRBJ1-4
d_call: NA
clone_size: NA
cdr3_nt: TGCGCCAGCAGCCAAGACCGGACGAGGACTAATGAAAAACTGTTTTTT
cdr3_aa: CASSQDRTRTNEKLFF

v_call: TRBV29-1
cdr3_length: 13
j_call: TRBJ1-5
d_call: NA
clone_size: many
cdr3_nt: TGCAGCGTGCGACAGGCGGGCAATCAGCCCCAGCATTTT
cdr3_aa: CSVRQAGNQPQHF

v_call: TRBV12-3/TRBV12-4
cdr3_length: 14
j_call: TRBJ1-5
d_call: NA
clone_size: many
cdr3_nt: TGTGCCAGCAGCTCAGGGGTAGGGAATCAGCCCCAGCATTTT
cdr3_aa: CASSSGVGNQPQHF

v_call: TRBV5-1
cdr3_length: 16
j_call: TRBJ2-1
d_call: TRBD2
clone_size: NA
cdr3_nt: TGCGCCAGCAGCCTCACTGGACTAGCGGGGGGGAATGAGCAGTTCTTC
cdr3_aa: CASSLTGLAGGNEQFF

v_call: TRBV5-1
cdr3_length: 15
j_call: TRBJ2-2
d_call: TRBD1
clone_size: many
cdr3_nt: TGCGCCAGCAGCTTGGCCCCACAGGGGTCCGGGGAGCTGTTTTTT
cdr3_aa: CASSLAPQGSGELFF

v_call: TRBV7-9
cdr3_length: 13
j_call: TRBJ2-5
d_call: TRBD2
clone_size: many
cdr3_nt: TGTGCCAGCGCTATAGCGGGGCAAGAGACCCAGTACTTC
cdr3_aa: CASAIAGQETQYF

v_call: TRBV4-3
cdr3_length: 15
j_call: TRBJ1-2
d_call: NA
clone_size: few
cdr3_nt: TGCGCCAGCAGCCAAGATTCCCCGGCTAACTATGGCTACACCTTC
cdr3_aa: CASSQDSPANYGYTF

v_call: TRBV5-1
cdr3_length: 17
j_call: TRBJ2-2
d_call: TRBD1
clone_size: once
cdr3_nt: TGCGCCAGCAGCTTGGGACAGGGGGCCTCGAACACCGGGGAGCTGTTTTTT
cdr3_aa: CASSLGQGASNTGELFF

v_call: TRBV5-6
cdr3_length: 15
j_call: TRBJ2-7
d_call: TRBD1
clone_size: many
cdr3_nt: TGTGCCAGCAGCTCGGCCGGGACAGGACCCTACGAGCAGTACTTC
cdr3_aa: CASSSAGTGPYEQYF

v_call: TRBV10-3
cdr3_length: 14
j_call: TRBJ2-7
d_call: NA
clone_size: many
cdr3_nt: TGTGCCATCAGTGAACCAGGGGAGAGCTACGAGCAGTACTTC
cdr3_aa: CAISEPGESYEQYF

v_call: TRBV19
cdr3_length: 12
j_call: TRBJ1-1
d_call: NA
clone_size: few
cdr3_nt: TGTGCCAGTCGGAGGGTAGGGACTGAAGCTTTCTTT
cdr3_aa: CASRRVGTEAFF

v_call: TRBV11-2
cdr3_length: 15
j_call: TRBJ2-3
d_call: TRBD2
clone_size: NA
cdr3_nt: TGTGCCAGCAGCTTTGGCGGGGGAAACAAAGATACGCAGTATTTT
cdr3_aa: CASSFGGGNKDTQYF

v_call: TRBV10-3
cdr3_length: 12
j_call: TRBJ2-5
d_call: TRBD2
clone_size: NA
cdr3_nt: TGTGCCAGCAAGGCGGGGGAAGAGACCCAGTACTTC
cdr3_aa: CASKAGEETQYF

v_call: TRBV6-1
cdr3_length: 16
j_call: TRBJ2-1
d_call: TRBD1
clone_size: once
cdr3_nt: TGTGCCAGCAGACCCTCCGACAGGGCGGGCTACAATGAGCAGTTCTTC
cdr3_aa: CASRPSDRAGYNEQFF

v_call: TRBV5-1
cdr3_length: 15
j_call: TRBJ2-7
d_call: NA
clone_size: NA
cdr3_nt: TGCGCCAGCAGCTTGACTCGGGAGTTCACCTACGAGCAGTACTTC
cdr3_aa: CASSLTREFTYEQYF

v_call: TRBV20-1
cdr3_length: 14
j_call: TRBJ2-1
d_call: TRBD2
clone_size: many
cdr3_nt: TGCAGTGCTCTGAAGGTCCGGGGGGGGAATGAGCAGTTCTTC
cdr3_aa: CSALKVRGGNEQFF

v_call: TRBV29-1
cdr3_length: 13
j_call: TRBJ1-2
d_call: NA
clone_size: few
cdr3_nt: TGCAGCGTTGAAAAGGGCTGGGGCTATGGCTACACCTTC
cdr3_aa: CSVEKGWGYGYTF

v_call: TRBV12-3/TRBV12-4
cdr3_length: 15
j_call: TRBJ2-5
d_call: TRBD2
clone_size: many
cdr3_nt: TGTGCCAGCAGCCCTAGCGGGGGGGCCGGAGAGACCCAGTACTTC
cdr3_aa: CASSPSGGAGETQYF

v_call: TRBV28
cdr3_length: 18
j_call: TRBJ1-1
d_call: NA
clone_size: many
cdr3_nt: TGTGCCAGCAGTTTCTACCCTGGGGATTGGCGCGCGAACACTGAAGCTTTCTTT
cdr3_aa: CASSFYPGDWRANTEAFF

v_call: TRBV12-3/TRBV12-4
cdr3_length: 15
j_call: TRBJ1-1
d_call: TRBD1
clone_size: many
cdr3_nt: TGTGCCAGCAGTTTAGGGACAGGCATGAACACTGAAGCTTTCTTT
cdr3_aa: CASSLGTGMNTEAFF

v_call: TRBV6-1
cdr3_length: 15
j_call: TRBJ1-2
d_call: NA
clone_size: few
cdr3_nt: TGTGCCAGCAGTACCCCCCGTGACAGCAAAGATGGCTACACCTTC
cdr3_aa: CASSTPRDSKDGYTF

v_call: TRBV4-3
cdr3_length: 12
j_call: TRBJ1-2
d_call: TRBD1
clone_size: NA
cdr3_nt: TGCGCCAGCAGCCAGGGGCAGGGGGCCTACACCTTC
cdr3_aa: CASSQGQGAYTF

v_call: TRBV19
cdr3_length: 14
j_call: TRBJ1-2
d_call: NA
clone_size: many
cdr3_nt: TGTGCCAGTAGTATGACAGTAACAATCTATGGCTACACCTTC
cdr3_aa: CASSMTVTIYGYTF

v_call: TRBV28
cdr3_length: 13
j_call: TRBJ2-3
d_call: NA
clone_size: NA
cdr3_nt: TGTGCCAGCAGTTTAGAAAGCACAGATACGCAGTATTTT
cdr3_aa: CASSLESTDTQYF

v_call: TRBV7-2
cdr3_length: 14
j_call: TRBJ2-5
d_call: TRBD1
clone_size: many
cdr3_nt: TGTGCCAGCAGAAAGAAGGGGGCAGGAGAGACCCAGTACTTC
cdr3_aa: CASRKKGAGETQYF

v_call: TRBV27
cdr3_length: 12
j_call: TRBJ2-7
d_call: NA
clone_size: few
cdr3_nt: TGTGCCAGCAGTTATCGGGCAGGCGAGCAGTACTTC
cdr3_aa: CASSYRAGEQYF

v_call: TRBV25-1
cdr3_length: 14
j_call: TRBJ2-5
d_call: NA
clone_size: many
cdr3_nt: TGTGCCAGCACCCCATGGGACACTGAGGAGACCCAGTACTTC
cdr3_aa: CASTPWDTEETQYF

v_call: TRBV7-8
cdr3_length: 14
j_call: TRBJ2-5
d_call: NA
clone_size: few
cdr3_nt: TGTGCCAGCAGCTTAGCGCTGGCCCGGGAGACCCAGTACTTC
cdr3_aa: CASSLALARETQYF

v_call: TRBV2
cdr3_length: 15
j_call: TRBJ2-4
d_call: NA
clone_size: many
cdr3_nt: TGTGCCAGCAGTGATGAGGCAGGTCGGGGAAACATTCAGTACTTC
cdr3_aa: CASSDEAGRGNIQYF

v_call: TRBV20-1
cdr3_length: 12
j_call: TRBJ1-2
d_call: NA
clone_size: NA
cdr3_nt: TGCAGTGCCTACGAAGGGGACGATGGCTACACCTTC
cdr3_aa: CSAYEGDDGYTF

v_call: TRBV19
cdr3_length: 14
j_call: TRBJ1-5
d_call: NA
clone_size: many
cdr3_nt: TGTGCCAGTAGTGACGGTTATAGCAATCAGCCCCAGCATTTT
cdr3_aa: CASSDGYSNQPQHF

v_call: TRBV11-2
cdr3_length: 14
j_call: TRBJ2-1
d_call: NA
clone_size: few
cdr3_nt: TGTGCCAGCAGGTATATTCGTTCCTACAATGAGCAGTTCTTC
cdr3_aa: CASRYIRSYNEQFF

v_call: TRBV28
cdr3_length: 17
j_call: TRBJ2-7
d_call: TRBD1
clone_size: NA
cdr3_nt: TGTGCCAGCAGTTTACCCCCGGGACAGGCTTCTTCCTACGAGCAGTACTTC
cdr3_aa: CASSLPPGQASSYEQYF

v_call: TRBV27
cdr3_length: 15
j_call: TRBJ1-1
d_call: NA
clone_size: many
cdr3_nt: TGTGCCAGCAGTGCTGACAGCAGCGTGAACACTGAAGCTTTCTTT
cdr3_aa: CASSADSSVNTEAFF

v_call: TRBV11-3
cdr3_length: 16
j_call: TRBJ1-3
d_call: TRBD1
clone_size: few
cdr3_nt: TGTGCCAGCAGCTTAGAGCAGGGGGTCGCTGGAAACACCATATATTTT
cdr3_aa: CASSLEQGVAGNTIYF

v_call: TRBV29-1
cdr3_length: 14
j_call: TRBJ2-7
d_call: NA
clone_size: few
cdr3_nt: TGCAGCGTTGGTCGGGGGCCCTACTCCTACGAGCAGTACTTC
cdr3_aa: CSVGRGPYSYEQYF

v_call: TRBV27
cdr3_length: 15
j_call: TRBJ2-7
d_call: TRBD1
clone_size: many
cdr3_nt: TGTGCCAGCAGTTTATCGAGGACAGGGGGCTACGAGCAGTACTTC
cdr3_aa: CASSLSRTGGYEQYF